This T cell receptor (beta chain) was sequenced in a study of radiotherapy plus CTLA-4 blockade in lung cancer. Study-level information: Among enrolled patients, roughly 18% responded and around 30% achieved disease control.

Generated by immunoSEQ multiplex PCR, the TCRdb table keeps only in-frame clones and is missing some. Of fewer than 100,000 clones detected, 78% appear once; the ten largest clones hold roughly 20%. Germline CDR1 DFQATT, CDR2 SNEGSKA (reference sequence). The CDR3 is made up of 11 amino acids. Trimming left V 5 bases short and J 2 bases short, with 6 bases between. The study's findings and limits: Dynamics of early blood T cell clones, together with interferon-beta, were reportedly the best predictors of response.

There are a few counts of this clone. Its matching antigen is unknown. The rearrangement joins TRBV20-1 to TRBJ1-1; D unclear. Sequences were derived from peripheral blood, sampled from a patient treated with radiotherapy plus ipilimumab. The clonotype was recovered from a human donor with non-small cell lung cancer whose response to radiotherapy plus ipilimumab could not be evaluated. Some clones in this sample may be carry-over from other donors' samples. CDR3 residues: CSAGLNTEAFF. The CDR3 nucleotides are TGCAGTGCTGGCTTAAACACTGAAGCTTTCTTT.